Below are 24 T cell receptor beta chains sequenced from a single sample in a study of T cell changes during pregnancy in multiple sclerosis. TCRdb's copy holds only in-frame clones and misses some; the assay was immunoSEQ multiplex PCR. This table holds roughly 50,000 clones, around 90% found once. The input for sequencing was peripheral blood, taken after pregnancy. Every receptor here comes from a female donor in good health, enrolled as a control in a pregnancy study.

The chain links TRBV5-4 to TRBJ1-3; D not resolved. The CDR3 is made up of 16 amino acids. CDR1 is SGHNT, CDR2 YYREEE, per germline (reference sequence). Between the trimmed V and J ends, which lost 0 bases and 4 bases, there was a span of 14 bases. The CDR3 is CASSLADSVGGNTIYF. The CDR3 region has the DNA TGTGCCAGCAGCTTGGCCGACTCCGTCGGAGGAAACACCATATATTTT.

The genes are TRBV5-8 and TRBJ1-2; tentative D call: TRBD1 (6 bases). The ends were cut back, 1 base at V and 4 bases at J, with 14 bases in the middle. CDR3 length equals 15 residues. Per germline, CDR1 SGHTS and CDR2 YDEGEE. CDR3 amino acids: CASSLRQAWGYGYTF. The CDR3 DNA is TGTGCCAGCAGCTTGAGACAGGCCTGGGGCTATGGCTACACCTTC.

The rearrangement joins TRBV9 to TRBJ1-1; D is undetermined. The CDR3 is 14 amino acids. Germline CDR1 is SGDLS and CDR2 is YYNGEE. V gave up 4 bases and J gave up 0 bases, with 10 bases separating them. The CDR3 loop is CASSRAPMNTEAFF. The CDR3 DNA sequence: TGTGCCAGCAGCCGAGCCCCCATGAACACTGAAGCTTTCTTT.

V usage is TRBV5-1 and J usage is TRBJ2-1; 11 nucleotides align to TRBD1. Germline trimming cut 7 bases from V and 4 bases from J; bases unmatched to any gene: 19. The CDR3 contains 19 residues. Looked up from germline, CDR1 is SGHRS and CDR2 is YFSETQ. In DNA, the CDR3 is TGCGCCAGCGCCGATAAACCAACGGGGACAGGGGGTTCTTACAATGAGCAGTTCTTC. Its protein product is CASADKPTGTGGSYNEQFF.

The CDR3 reads CASSESSGMAYEQYF. For the CDR3, the DNA is TGCGCCAGCAGTGAGTCAAGCGGGATGGCCTACGAGCAGTACTTC. The V and J genes are TRBV10-2 and TRBJ2-7; 7 positions agree with TRBD2. V shed 0 bases and J 2 bases; nucleotides not matched to a gene: 4. The CDR3 consists of 15 residues. Germline assignment: CDR1 WSHSY and CDR2 SAAADI.

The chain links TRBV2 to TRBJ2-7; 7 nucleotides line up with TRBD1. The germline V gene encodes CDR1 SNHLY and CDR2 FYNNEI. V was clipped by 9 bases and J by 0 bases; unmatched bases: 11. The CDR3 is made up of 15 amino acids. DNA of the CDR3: TGTGCCAGAAAAGGGGACAGACCAGGCTCCTACGAGCAGTACTTC. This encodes CARKGDRPGSYEQYF.

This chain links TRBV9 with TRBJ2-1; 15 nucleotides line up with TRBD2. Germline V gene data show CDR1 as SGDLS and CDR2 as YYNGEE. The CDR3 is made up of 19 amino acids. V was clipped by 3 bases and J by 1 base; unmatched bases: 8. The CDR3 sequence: CASSAGGGLAGGSYNEQFF. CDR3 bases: TGTGCCAGCAGCGCGGGAGGGGGACTAGCGGGAGGTTCCTACAATGAGCAGTTCTTC.

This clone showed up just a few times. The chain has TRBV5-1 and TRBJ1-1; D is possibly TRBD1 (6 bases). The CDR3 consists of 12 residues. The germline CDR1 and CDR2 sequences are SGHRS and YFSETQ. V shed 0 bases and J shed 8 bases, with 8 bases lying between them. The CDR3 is CASSLVGGEAFF. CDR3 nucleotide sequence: TGCGCCAGCAGCTTGGTAGGGGGAGAAGCTTTCTTT. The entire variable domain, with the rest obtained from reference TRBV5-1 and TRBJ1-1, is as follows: KAGVTQTPRYLIKTRGQQVTLSCSPISGHRSVSWYQQTPGQGLQFLFEYFSETQRNKGNFPGRFSGRQFSNSRSEMNVSTLELGDSALYLCASSLVGGEAFFGQGTRLTVV.

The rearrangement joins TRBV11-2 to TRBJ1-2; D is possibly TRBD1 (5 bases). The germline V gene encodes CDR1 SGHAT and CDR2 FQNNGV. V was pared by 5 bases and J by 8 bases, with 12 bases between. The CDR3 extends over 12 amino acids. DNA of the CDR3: TGTGCCAGCAGCGCGACAGTAAGCGGCTACACCTTC. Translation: CASSATVSGYTF.

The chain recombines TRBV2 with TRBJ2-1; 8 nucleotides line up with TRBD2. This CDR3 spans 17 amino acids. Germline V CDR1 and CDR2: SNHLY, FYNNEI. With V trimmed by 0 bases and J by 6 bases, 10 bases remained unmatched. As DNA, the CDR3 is TGTGCCAGCAGTGAAGCTAGCGGGGTCAATCGGGTCAATGAGCAGTTCTTC. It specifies CASSEASGVNRVNEQFF.

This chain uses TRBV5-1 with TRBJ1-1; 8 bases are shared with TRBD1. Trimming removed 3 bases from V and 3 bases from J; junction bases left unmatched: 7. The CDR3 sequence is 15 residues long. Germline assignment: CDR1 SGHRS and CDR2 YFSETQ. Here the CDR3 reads CASSSNRGLDTEAFF. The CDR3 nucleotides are TGCGCCAGCAGCTCCAACAGGGGGTTGGACACTGAAGCTTTCTTT.

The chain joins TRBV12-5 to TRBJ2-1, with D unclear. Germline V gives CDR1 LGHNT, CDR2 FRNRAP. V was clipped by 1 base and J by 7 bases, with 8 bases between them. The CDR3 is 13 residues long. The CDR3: CASGLAPSNEQFF. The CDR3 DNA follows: TGTGCTAGTGGTTTGGCCCCTAGTAATGAGCAGTTCTTC.

In nucleotides, the CDR3 is TGTGCCAGCAGCCCTGACATTACGGCTGGAAACACCATATATTTT. This encodes CASSPDITAGNTIYF. The rearrangement uses TRBV7-9 and TRBJ1-3; D is unresolved. CDR1 is SEHNR, CDR2 FQNEAQ, per germline (reference sequence). CDR3 length: 15 residues. V was trimmed by 5 bases and J by 2 bases, leaving 13 bases between them.

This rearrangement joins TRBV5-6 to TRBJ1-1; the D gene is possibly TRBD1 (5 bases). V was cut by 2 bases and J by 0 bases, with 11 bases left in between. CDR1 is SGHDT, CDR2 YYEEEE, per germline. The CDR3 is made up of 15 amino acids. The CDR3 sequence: CASSFIGTMNTEAFF. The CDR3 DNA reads TGTGCCAGCAGCTTTATCGGGACTATGAACACTGAAGCTTTCTTT.

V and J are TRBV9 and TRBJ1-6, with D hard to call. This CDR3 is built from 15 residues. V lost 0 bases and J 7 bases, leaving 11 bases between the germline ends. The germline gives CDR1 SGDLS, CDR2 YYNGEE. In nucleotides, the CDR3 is TGTGCCAGCAGCGTAGATCTCTATTCGAATTCACCCCTCCACTTT. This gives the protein CASSVDLYSNSPLHF.

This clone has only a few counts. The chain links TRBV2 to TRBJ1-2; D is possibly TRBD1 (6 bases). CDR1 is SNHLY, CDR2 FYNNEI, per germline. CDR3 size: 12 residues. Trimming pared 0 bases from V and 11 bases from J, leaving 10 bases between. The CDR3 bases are TGTGCCAGCAGTGAAGCGGACAGCATTTACACCTTC. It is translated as CASSEADSIYTF.

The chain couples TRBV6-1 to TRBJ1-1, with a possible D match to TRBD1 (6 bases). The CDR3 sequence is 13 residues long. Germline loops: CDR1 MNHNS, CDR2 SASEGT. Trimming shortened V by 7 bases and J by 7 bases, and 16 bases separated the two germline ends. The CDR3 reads CASILGQSFEAFF. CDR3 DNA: TGTGCCAGCATCCTCGGACAGTCCTTTGAAGCTTTCTTT.

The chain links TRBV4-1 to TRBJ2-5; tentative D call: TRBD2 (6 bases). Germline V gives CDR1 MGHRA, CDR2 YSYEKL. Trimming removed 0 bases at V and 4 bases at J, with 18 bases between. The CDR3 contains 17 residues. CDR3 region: CASSQDPPGLTRETQYF. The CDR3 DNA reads TGCGCCAGCAGCCAAGATCCGCCGGGACTGACCCGAGAGACCCAGTACTTC.

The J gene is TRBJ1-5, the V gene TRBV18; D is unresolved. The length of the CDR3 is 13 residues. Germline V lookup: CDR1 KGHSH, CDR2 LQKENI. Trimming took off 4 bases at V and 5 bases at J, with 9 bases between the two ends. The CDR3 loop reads CASSRGVDQPQHF. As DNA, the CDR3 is TGTGCCAGCTCACGGGGAGTTGATCAGCCCCAGCATTTT.

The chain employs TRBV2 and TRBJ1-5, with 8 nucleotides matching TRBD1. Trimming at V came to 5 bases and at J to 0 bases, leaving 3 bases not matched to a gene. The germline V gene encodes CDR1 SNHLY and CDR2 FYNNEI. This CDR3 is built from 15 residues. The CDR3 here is CASSRQGSSNQPQHF. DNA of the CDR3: TGTGCCAGCAGTAGACAGGGGAGTAGCAATCAGCCCCAGCATTTT.

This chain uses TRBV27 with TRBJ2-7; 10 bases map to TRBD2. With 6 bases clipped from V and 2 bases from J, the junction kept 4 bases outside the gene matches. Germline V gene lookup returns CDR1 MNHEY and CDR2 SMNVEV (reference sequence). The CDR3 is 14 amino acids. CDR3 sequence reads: CASRTLAGPYEQYF. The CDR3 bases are TGTGCCAGCAGGACACTAGCGGGGCCCTACGAGCAGTACTTC.

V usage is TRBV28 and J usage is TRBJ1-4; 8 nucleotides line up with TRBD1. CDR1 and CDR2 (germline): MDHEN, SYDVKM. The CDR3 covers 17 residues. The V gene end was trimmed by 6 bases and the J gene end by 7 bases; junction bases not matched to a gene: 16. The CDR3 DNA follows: TGTGCCAGCAGCTACCTGGGGCAGGGGGCAAAGGGTGAAAAACTGTTTTTT. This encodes CASSYLGQGAKGEKLFF. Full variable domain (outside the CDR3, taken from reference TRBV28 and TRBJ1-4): DVKVTQSSRYLVKRTGEKVFLECVQDMDHENMFWYRQDPGLGLRLIYFSYDVKMKEKGDIPEGYSVSREKKERFSLILESASTNQTSMYLCASSYLGQGAKGEKLFFGSGTQLSVL.

The CDR3 reads CASSFDGIYEQYF. The DNA of the CDR3 is TGTGCCAGCAGCTTTGACGGGATCTACGAGCAGTACTTC. This sequence joins TRBV5-4 and TRBJ2-7, with D possibly matching TRBD2 (5 bases). Germline V gene lookup returns CDR1 SGHNT and CDR2 YYREEE (reference sequence). Trimming removed 2 bases from V and 3 bases from J, with 9 bases in between. The CDR3 runs 13 residues.

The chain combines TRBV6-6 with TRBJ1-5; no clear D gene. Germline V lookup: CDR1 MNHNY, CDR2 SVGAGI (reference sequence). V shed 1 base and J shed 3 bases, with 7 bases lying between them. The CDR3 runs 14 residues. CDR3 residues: CASSYLGYNQPQHF. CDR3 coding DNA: TGTGCCAGCAGTTACTTGGGCTACAATCAGCCCCAGCATTTT.